This entry is about one T cell receptor (beta chain). Its antigen remains unidentified. The entry originates in a study of beta chain features in type 1 diabetes. Study-level findings and limits: Naive, central memory and regulatory TCRB repertoires appeared more similar among patients than healthy donors. Patients with Type 1 diabetes showed moderately but significantly shorter TCRB CDR3s in all four CD4+ subsets. Fewer insertions but more deletions were seen at VDJ junctions in type 1 diabetes patients. cDNA sequencing could over-represent cells with high TCR expression.

This CDR3 comprises 14 residues. CDR1 and CDR2 (germline): MNHNS, SASEGT. J was trimmed by 6 bases and V by 6 bases; bases with no gene match: 6. Each sorted population was over 95% pure. Reverse transcription of all isolated RNA meant that expressed TCRB transcripts were sequenced. Measured with immunoSEQ multiplex PCR; TCRdb has only the in-frame clones, and not every one. The repertoire consists of roughly 180,000 clones, with around 8% occurring once and the leading ten covering roughly 1%. The material sequenced was central memory CD4+ T cells from blood. This clonotype was sampled from a woman in her thirties or forties with type 1 diabetes. This rearrangement joins TRBV6-1 to TRBJ2-1; 9 bases agree with TRBD1. This chain's CDR3 is CASRDRGSLNEQFF. The CDR3 DNA is TGTGCCAGCAGGGACAGGGGTTCTCTCAATGAGCAGTTCTTC.